One and the same sample provided the 21 T cell receptor beta chains below, sequenced in a study of blood T cell repertoires in COVID-19. Sequenced by immunoSEQ multiplex PCR; TCRdb stores in-frame clones only, minus some. The sample has fewer than 200,000 clones; more than 70% are singletons. The sample consisted of peripheral blood. These TCRs come from a man aged 35 to 55 with active or convalescent COVID-19.

This clone was found a few times. V is TRBV9 and J is TRBJ1-3; D not certain. V dropped 0 bases and J dropped 0 bases, with 10 bases sitting between them. The CDR3 spans 16 residues. Germline V gene data show CDR1 as SGDLS and CDR2 as YYNGEE. The CDR3 DNA sequence: TGTGCCAGCAGCGTAGGTGGCCGGGGCTCTGGAAACACCATATATTTT. It is translated as CASSVGGRGSGNTIYF.

The V call is TRBV5-5, the J call TRBJ1-1, with D tentatively TRBD1 (6 bases). The V end was cut by 6 bases, the J end by 1 base, with 16 bases between. There are 15 residues in the CDR3. Per the germline V gene, CDR1 is SGHKS and CDR2 is YYEKEE (reference sequence). CDR3: CASTFTGLGNTEAFF. The CDR3 DNA reads TGTGCCAGCACCTTTACAGGGTTGGGGAACACTGAAGCTTTCTTT.

The rearrangement joins TRBV25-1 to TRBJ1-1, with 8 bases matching TRBD1. Germline V lookup: CDR1 MGHDK, CDR2 SYGVNS. V was pared by 2 bases and J by 2 bases, with 7 bases of the junction left unmatched. The CDR3 sequence is 16 residues long. CDR3 in DNA: TGTGCCAGCAGTGAAAGAGGGACAGGACTTAACACTGAAGCTTTCTTT. It translates to CASSERGTGLNTEAFF. The variable domain in full, with the rest retrieved from reference TRBV25-1 and TRBJ1-1, is EADIYQTPRYLVIGTGKKITLECSQTMGHDKMYWYQQDPGMELHLIHYSYGVNSTEKGDLSSESTVSRIRTEHFPLTLESARPSHTSQYLCASSERGTGLNTEAFFGQGTRLTVV.

The chain recombines TRBV28 with TRBJ1-5; D is perhaps TRBD1 (6 bases). The germline CDR1 and CDR2 sequences are MDHEN and SYDVKM. Trimming shortened V by 4 bases and J by 0 bases, and 10 bases separated the two germline ends. The CDR3 spans 15 residues. Here the CDR3 DNA reads TGTGCCAGCAGTTGGGACACCTATAGCAATCAGCCCCAGCATTTT. It is translated as CASSWDTYSNQPQHF.

The DNA of the CDR3 is TGTGCCACCCTGAGCGGGAGTCCTTACAATGAGCAGTTCTTC. It is translated as CATLSGSPYNEQFF. V gene TRBV27 combines with J gene TRBJ2-1; 8 bases are a match to TRBD2. CDR3 size: 14 residues. The germline V gene has CDR1 MNHEY and CDR2 SMNVEV (reference sequence). J was trimmed by 4 bases and V by 10 bases; bases with no gene match: 9.

The chain couples TRBV7-2 to TRBJ1-2; D is undetermined. V was trimmed by 5 bases and J by 1 base, leaving 14 bases between them. This CDR3 region has 15 residues. CDR1 and CDR2 (germline): SGHTA, FQGNSA. CDR3 in DNA: TGTGCCAGCAGCACCCGGACGGGAAATAACTATGGCTACACCTTC. It is translated as CASSTRTGNNYGYTF.

This clone was seen a single time. V usage is TRBV3-1 (or the pseudogene TRBV3-2) and J usage is TRBJ1-5; TRBD1 matches at 8 bases. The trim removed 4 bases at V and 7 bases at J, leaving 9 bases unmatched. This CDR3 region has 15 residues. CDR1 LGHDT and CDR2 YNNKEL come from the germline V gene (reference sequence). The CDR3 DNA is TGTGCCAGCAGCCGGACAGGGAAGTCGGGGCAGCCCCAGCATTTT. It is translated as CASSRTGKSGQPQHF.

The chain joins TRBV18 to TRBJ1-6; D is unclear. Between the trimmed V and J ends, which lost 1 base and 7 bases, there was a span of 11 bases. CDR1 KGHSH and CDR2 LQKENI come from the germline V gene. The CDR3 contains 15 residues. CDR3 nucleotides: TGTGCCAGCTCACCACGGAGGCCGCCGAATTCACCCCTCCACTTT. It is translated as CASSPRRPPNSPLHF.

This chain links TRBV7-2 with TRBJ2-3; TRBD2 aligns across 8 bases. This CDR3 is 14 amino acids long. CDR1 is SGHTA, CDR2 FQGNSA, per germline. V shed 5 bases and J 6 bases; nucleotides not matched to a gene: 7. CDR3 nucleotide sequence: TGTGCCAGCAGCCCCCCGGGACTAGACGATACGCAGTATTTT. This translates into CASSPPGLDDTQYF.

The chain carries TRBV7-8 and TRBJ1-6, with D unresolved. CDR3 length equals 15 residues. V was cut by 1 base and J by 9 bases, with 13 bases left in between. From germline, CDR1 is SGHVS and CDR2 FQNEAQ. CDR3 sequence reads: CASSLGVSGSSPLHF. In nucleotides, the CDR3 is TGTGCCAGCAGCTTAGGAGTCTCGGGATCTTCACCCCTCCACTTT. Complete variable domain (other parts from reference TRBV7-8 and TRBJ1-6): GAGVSQSPRYKVAKRGQDVALRCDPISGHVSLFWYQQALGQGPEFLTYFQNEAQLDKSGLPSDRFFAERPEGSVSTLKIQRTQQEDSAVYLCASSLGVSGSSPLHFGNGTRLTVT.

V and J are TRBV7-2 and TRBJ2-3, with D unresolved. Per germline, CDR1 SGHTA and CDR2 FQGNSA. This CDR3 spans 13 amino acids. V lost 2 bases and J 5 bases, leaving 8 bases between the germline ends. For the CDR3, the DNA is TGTGCCAGCAGCTTATTCGGTTTAGATACGCAGTATTTT. Protein sequence: CASSLFGLDTQYF.

The chain recombines TRBV29-1 with TRBJ1-1; 7 bases are shared with TRBD1. The CDR3 spans 14 residues. The V gene end was trimmed by 2 bases and the J gene end by 1 base; junction bases not matched to a gene: 4. Germline V gives CDR1 SQVTM, CDR2 ANQGSEA. CDR3 protein: CSVERGLANTEAFF. DNA of the CDR3: TGCAGCGTTGAAAGGGGGCTCGCGAACACTGAAGCTTTCTTT.

V usage is TRBV19 and J usage is TRBJ1-1, with D possibly matching TRBD1 (6 bases). Deletions cut 2 bases from V and 6 bases from J, with 25 bases between. The germline gives CDR1 LNHDA, CDR2 SQIVND (reference sequence). This CDR3 has 18 amino acids. The CDR3 DNA sequence: TGTGCCAGTAGTATATCCTACAGGGTTGGGGGATTGGGGCCTGAAGCTTTCTTT. The encoded protein is CASSISYRVGGLGPEAFF. Full variable domain (missing parts from reference TRBV19 and TRBJ1-1): DGGITQSPKYLFRKEGQNVTLSCEQNLNHDAMYWYRQDPGQGLRLIYYSQIVNDFQKGDIAEGYSVSREKKESFPLTVTSAQKNPTAFYLCASSISYRVGGLGPEAFFGQGTRLTVV.

The chain's CDR3 is CASTRRGQARPNTGELFF. The DNA of the CDR3 is TGCGCCAGCACAAGACGGGGTCAAGCCCGACCGAACACCGGGGAGCTGTTTTTT. The rearrangement uses TRBV5-1 and TRBJ2-2, with D possibly matching TRBD2 (5 bases). CDR1 SGHRS and CDR2 YFSETQ come from the germline V gene. V lost 6 bases and J lost 0, with 21 bases in between. The CDR3 has 18 amino acids.

This rearrangement joins TRBV12-3 or TRBV12-4 to TRBJ1-2; no clear D. The CDR3 is 13 residues long. V was shortened by 3 bases and J by 6 bases, with 11 bases between the two germline ends. CDR3 protein: CASSFEGLHGYTF. The CDR3 DNA reads TGTGCCAGCAGTTTCGAGGGCTTGCATGGCTACACCTTC.

This clone was counted a single time. This chain connects TRBV27 to TRBJ2-7; D may be TRBD1 (6 bases). Trimming shortened V by 4 bases and J by 11 bases, and 18 bases separated the two germline ends. The CDR3 has 13 residues. The germline CDR1 and CDR2 sequences are MNHEY and SMNVEV (reference sequence). CDR3 loop: CASSSGTGMSEYF. The DNA of the CDR3 is TGTGCCAGCAGTTCCGGTACAGGGATGTCGGAGTACTTC.

This clone was recorded a few times. This chain connects TRBV15 to TRBJ2-7; tentative D call: TRBD1 (5 bases). CDR1 LNHNV and CDR2 YYDKDF come from the germline V gene (reference sequence). With 0 bases removed from V and 0 bases from J, the gap between germline ends came to 6 bases. CDR3 size: 14 residues. CDR3 region: CATSREGVSYEQYF. Written as DNA, the CDR3 is TGTGCCACCAGCAGAGAAGGGGTCTCCTACGAGCAGTACTTC.

Notes on this clone: Other nucleotide sequences from this sample produce the same CDR3. CDR3 nucleotides: TGCGCCAGCAGCTCGACAGGGGGCCGGAACGAGCAGTACTTC. Translating gives CASSSTGGRNEQYF. This rearrangement joins TRBV5-1 to TRBJ2-7, with 10 positions matching TRBD1. With V trimmed by 3 bases and J by 5 bases, 5 bases remained unmatched. Germline V lookup: CDR1 SGHRS, CDR2 YFSETQ. This CDR3 has 14 amino acids.

The chain links TRBV5-6 to TRBJ1-1; D is perhaps TRBD1 (5 bases). The germline V and J ends were trimmed by 4 bases and 4 bases, with 11 bases remaining between them. CDR3 size: 13 residues. Germline assignment: CDR1 SGHDT and CDR2 YYEEEE. The chain's CDR3 is CASSRTGSTEAFF. CDR3 DNA: TGTGCCAGCAGCCGCACAGGATCCACTGAAGCTTTCTTT. The full variable domain, with the rest looked up from reference TRBV5-6 and TRBJ1-1, is DAGVTQSPTHLIKTRGQQVTLRCSPKSGHDTVSWYQQALGQGPQFIFQYYEEEERQRGNFPDRFSGHQFPNYSSELNVNALLLGDSALYLCASSRTGSTEAFFGQGTRLTVV.

The chain joins TRBV5-4 to TRBJ2-5, with 7 bases fitting TRBD2. CDR1 and CDR2 (germline): SGHNT, YYREEE (reference sequence). CDR3 length: 14 amino acids. Trimming at V came to 4 bases and at J to 5 bases, leaving 8 bases not matched to a gene. This CDR3 reads CASSPDGGWETQYF. The CDR3 DNA sequence: TGTGCCAGCAGCCCCGACGGGGGGTGGGAGACCCAGTACTTC.

The genes are TRBV11-2 and TRBJ2-3, with unresolved D. The length of the CDR3 is 15 residues. The V end was cut by 1 base, the J end by 2 bases, with 10 bases between. The V gene's germline CDR1 is SGHAT and CDR2 FQNNGV. CDR3 amino acids: CASSLVEAYTDTQYF. CDR3 coding DNA: TGTGCCAGCAGCTTAGTTGAGGCCTACACAGATACGCAGTATTTT.